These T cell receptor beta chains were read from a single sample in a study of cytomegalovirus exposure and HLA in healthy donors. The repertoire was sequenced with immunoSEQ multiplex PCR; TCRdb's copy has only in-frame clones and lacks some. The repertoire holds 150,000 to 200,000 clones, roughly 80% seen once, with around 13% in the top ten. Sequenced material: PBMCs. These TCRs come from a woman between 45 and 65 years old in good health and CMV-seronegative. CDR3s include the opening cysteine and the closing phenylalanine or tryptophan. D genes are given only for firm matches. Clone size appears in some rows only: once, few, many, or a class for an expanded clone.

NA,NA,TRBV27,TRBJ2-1,CASSSTASGIEQFF,TGTGCCAGCAGTTCAACCGCCTCGGGGATCGAGCAGTTCTTC
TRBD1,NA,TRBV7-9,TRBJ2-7,CASSVGTATLNEQYF,TGTGCCAGCAGCGTAGGGACAGCGACATTAAACGAGCAGTACTTC
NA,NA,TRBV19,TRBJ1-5,CASRQGPLRESNQPQHF,TGTGCCAGTAGACAGGGACCCCTGCGGGAGAGCAATCAGCCCCAGCATTTT
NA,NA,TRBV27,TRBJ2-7,CASSSLAATYEQYF,TGTGCCAGCAGTTCGTTAGCGGCGACCTACGAGCAGTACTTC
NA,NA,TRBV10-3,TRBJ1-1,CAISDPRSRNTEAFF,TGTGCCATCAGTGACCCGAGGTCCAGGAACACTGAAGCTTTCTTT
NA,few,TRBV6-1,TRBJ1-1,CASSQGSSTEAFF,TGTGCCAGCAGTCAGGGAAGTAGCACTGAAGCTTTCTTT
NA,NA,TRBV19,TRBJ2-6,CASSIWRGALISGANVLTF,TGTGCCAGTAGTATTTGGAGGGGAGCCCTTATCTCTGGGGCCAACGTCCTGACTTTC
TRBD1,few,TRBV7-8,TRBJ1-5,CASTQDRDQPQHF,TGTGCCAGCACCCAGGACAGGGATCAGCCCCAGCATTTT
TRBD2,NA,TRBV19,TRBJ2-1,CASSTHGSGRVNEQFF,TGTGCCAGTAGTACGCATGGGAGCGGGAGAGTGAATGAGCAGTTCTTC
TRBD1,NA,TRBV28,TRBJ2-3,CASSPNRGRVADTQYF,TGTGCCAGCAGTCCTAACAGGGGGCGCGTCGCAGATACGCAGTATTTT
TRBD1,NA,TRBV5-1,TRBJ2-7,CASSPGQTTYEQYF,TGCGCCAGCAGCCCGGGACAGACTACCTACGAGCAGTACTTC
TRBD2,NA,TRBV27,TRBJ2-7,CASSSLAGGPSEQYF,TGTGCCAGCAGTTCACTAGCGGGAGGGCCAAGTGAGCAGTACTTC
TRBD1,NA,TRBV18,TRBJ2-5,CASSSGTGGETQYF,TGTGCCAGCTCGTCTGGGACAGGGGGCGAGACCCAGTACTTC
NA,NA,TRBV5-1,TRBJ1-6,CASSLGSSYNSPLHF,TGCGCCAGCAGCTTGGGGAGCTCCTATAATTCACCCCTCCACTTT
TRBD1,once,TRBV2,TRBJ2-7,CASTLGGQGSYEQYF,TGTGCCAGCACTCTGGGGGGACAGGGCTCCTACGAGCAGTACTTC
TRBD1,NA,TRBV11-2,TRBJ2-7,CASSWTGDIGEQYF,TGTGCCAGCAGCTGGACAGGGGACATAGGGGAGCAGTACTTC
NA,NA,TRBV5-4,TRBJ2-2,CASSDGTRGGGELFF,TGTGCCAGCAGCGACGGGACCAGAGGGGGCGGGGAGCTGTTTTTT
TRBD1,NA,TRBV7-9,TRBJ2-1,CASSSHYRGLRDEQFF,TGTGCCAGCAGCTCACACTACAGGGGGCTCAGGGATGAGCAGTTCTTC
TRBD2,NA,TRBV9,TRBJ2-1,CASSRASGGHNEQFF,TGTGCCAGCAGCAGGGCTAGCGGGGGACACAATGAGCAGTTCTTC
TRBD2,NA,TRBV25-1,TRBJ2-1,CASSDLAGVNNEQFF,TGTGCCAGCAGTGACCTAGCGGGAGTGAACAATGAGCAGTTCTTC
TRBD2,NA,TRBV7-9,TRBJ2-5,CSSSPRGDGQTQYF,TGTTCCAGCAGTCCGCGGGGGGACGGGCAGACCCAGTACTTC
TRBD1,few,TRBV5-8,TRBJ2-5,CASSWDRGGETQYF,TGTGCCAGCAGCTGGGACAGGGGAGGGGAGACCCAGTACTTC
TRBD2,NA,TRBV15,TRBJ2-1,CATSRGASGTYNEQFF,TGTGCCACCAGCAGAGGGGCTAGCGGCACCTACAATGAGCAGTTCTTC
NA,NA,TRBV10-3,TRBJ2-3,CAISESRVDRWLNTDTQYF,TGTGCCATCAGTGAGTCGCGGGTCGACAGGTGGTTAAACACAGATACGCAGTATTTT
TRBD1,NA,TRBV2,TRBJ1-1,CASRQGAGEAFF,TGTGCCAGCAGGCAGGGGGCGGGTGAAGCTTTCTTT
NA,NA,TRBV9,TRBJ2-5,CASSVDETIQETQYF,TGTGCCAGCAGCGTAGATGAGACAATCCAAGAGACCCAGTACTTC
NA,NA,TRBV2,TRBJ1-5,CASSLQGFGNQSQHF,TGTGCCAGCAGTCTACAGGGCTTCGGCAATCAGTCCCAGCATTTT
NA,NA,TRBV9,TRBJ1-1,CASSVNAGEKAFF,TGTGCCAGCAGCGTAAATGCGGGGGAGAAGGCTTTCTTT
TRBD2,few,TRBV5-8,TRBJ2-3,CASSLVRGGTDTQYF,TGTGCCAGCAGCTTGGTCCGGGGGGGCACAGATACGCAGTATTTT
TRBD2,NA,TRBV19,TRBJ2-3,CASSSFLSGKGTDTQYF,TGTGCCAGTAGTTCCTTCCTTAGCGGGAAAGGTACAGATACGCAGTATTTT
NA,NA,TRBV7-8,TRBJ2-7,CASSKDRRSYEQYF,TGTGCCAGCAGTAAAGACAGAAGATCCTACGAGCAGTACTTC
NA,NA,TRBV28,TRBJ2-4,CASSFGQGTIQYF,TGTGCCAGCAGTTTCGGGCAGGGGACCATTCAGTACTTC
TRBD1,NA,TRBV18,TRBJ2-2,CASSATGTGDQTGELFF,TGTGCCAGCTCAGCAACCGGGACAGGGGATCAAACCGGGGAGCTGTTTTTT
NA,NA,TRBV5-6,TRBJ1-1,CASRRQLNTEAFF,TGTGCCAGCAGGAGACAGTTGAACACTGAAGCTTTCTTT
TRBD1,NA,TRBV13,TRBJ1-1,CASTGTVAEAFF,TGTGCCAGCACCGGGACAGTTGCTGAAGCTTTCTTT
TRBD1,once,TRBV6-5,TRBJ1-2,CASSPGTGRGYTF,TGTGCCAGCAGTCCCGGGACAGGGCGAGGCTACACCTTC
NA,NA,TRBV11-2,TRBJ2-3,CASSFRGGESTDTQYF,TGTGCCAGCAGCTTTAGGGGCGGGGAAAGCACAGATACGCAGTATTTT
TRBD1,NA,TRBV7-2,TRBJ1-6,CASSRTGSYSPLHF,TGTGCCAGCAGCCGGACAGGTTCTTATTCACCCCTCCACTTT
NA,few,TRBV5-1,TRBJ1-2,CASSWDNSGGYTF,TGCGCCAGCAGCTGGGACAATTCGGGTGGCTACACCTTC
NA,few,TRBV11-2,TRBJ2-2,CASSLQGWDTGELFF,TGTGCCAGCAGCTTACAGGGTTGGGACACCGGGGAGCTGTTTTTT
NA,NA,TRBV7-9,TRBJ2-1,CASSRNEQFF,TGTGCCAGCAGCCGTAATGAGCAGTTCTTC